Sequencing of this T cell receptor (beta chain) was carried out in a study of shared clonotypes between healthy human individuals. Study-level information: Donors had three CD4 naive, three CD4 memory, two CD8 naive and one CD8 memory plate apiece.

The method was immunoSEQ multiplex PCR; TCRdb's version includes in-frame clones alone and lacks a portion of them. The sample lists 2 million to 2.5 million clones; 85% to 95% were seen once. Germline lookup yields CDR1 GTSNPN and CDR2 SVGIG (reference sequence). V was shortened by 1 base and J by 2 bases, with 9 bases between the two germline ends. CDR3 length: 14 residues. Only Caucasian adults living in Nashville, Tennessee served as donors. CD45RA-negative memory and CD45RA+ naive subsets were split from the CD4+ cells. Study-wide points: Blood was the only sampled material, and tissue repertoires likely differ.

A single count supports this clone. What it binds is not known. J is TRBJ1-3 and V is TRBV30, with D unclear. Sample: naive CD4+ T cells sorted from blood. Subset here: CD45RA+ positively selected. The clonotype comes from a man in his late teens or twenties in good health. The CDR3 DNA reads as TGTGCCTGGAGTGGTAGTCTTCCTGGAAACACCATATATTTT. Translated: CAWSGSLPGNTIYF.